A single sample is the source of the 21 T cell receptor beta chains below, sequenced in a study of relationships among human T cell subsets. TCR alpha and beta CDR3s were amplified from mRNA by semiquantitative ARM-PCR. In ARM-PCR, communal superprimers followed tagged nested gene-specific primers for exponential amplification. One entry per CDR3 protein results from TCRdb running MiXCR on the multiplex PCR reads. The sample includes over 10,000 distinct CDR3 sequences, roughly 65% of them seen just once. Th1 cells were collected as flow-through following bead selections for CD25, CD56 and CD294. Input material: CD4+ Th1 cells sorted from blood. These receptors were collected from a man between 35 and 55 years old in good health.

The chain links TRBV14 to TRBJ2-1; 10 nucleotides match TRBD2. The CDR3 runs 14 residues. The J segment lost 12 bases and the V segment lost 1 base, leaving 6 bases of the junction unmatched. Germline CDR1 SGHDN, CDR2 FVKESK. CDR3 residues: CASSQALAGGLQFF. CDR3 in DNA: TGTGCCAGCAGCCAAGCTTTAGCGGGGGGCCTGCAGTTCTTC.

This clonotype was observed a handful of times. The V and J genes are TRBV11-2 and TRBJ2-1, with 8 bases identical to TRBD2. Germline V gene data show CDR1 as SGHAT and CDR2 as FQNNGV. The trim removed 4 bases at V and 10 bases at J, leaving 3 bases unmatched. This CDR3 is 12 amino acids long. This CDR3 is CASSSLAGEQFF. DNA of the CDR3: TGTGCCAGCAGCTCCTTAGCGGGAGAGCAGTTCTTC.

The chain uses TRBV18 and TRBJ1-5; 12 nucleotides match TRBD1. This CDR3 is 16 amino acids long. Germline values: CDR1 KGHSH, CDR2 LQKENI. The trim removed 0 bases at V and 7 bases at J, leaving 4 bases unmatched. As DNA, the CDR3 is TGTGCCAGCTCACCACCGGGACAGGGGGCTCTCCAGCCCCAGCATTTT. Protein: CASSPPGQGALQPQHF.

The table lists this clonotype with a count of one. The V and J genes are TRBV11-2 and TRBJ1-2; D perhaps matches TRBD1 (5 bases). The germline gives CDR1 SGHAT, CDR2 FQNNGV. The CDR3 sequence is 13 residues long. Trimming took 6 bases from V and 7 from J, leaving 15 bases between them. The CDR3 loop is CASRLAGFAGYTF. In nucleotides, the CDR3 is TGTGCCAGCAGGCTAGCAGGGTTTGCTGGCTACACCTTC.

This clonotype was detected only a few times. V gene TRBV21-1 combines with J gene TRBJ2-3; TRBD2, as called in the table, went unchecked against the DNA. TRBV21-1 is a pseudogene segment. The CDR3 spans 15 residues. CDR3 DNA sequence: TGTGCCAGCGGGGGACTCAACACTAGCACAGATACGCAGTATTTT. Its protein is CASGGLNTSTDTQYF.

The chain couples TRBV11-2 to TRBJ2-2; 7 bases line up with TRBD2. J gave up 6 bases and V 1 base, and 2 bases lay outside the gene matches. The CDR3 runs 14 residues. Per the germline V gene, CDR1 is SGHAT and CDR2 is FQNNGV. CDR3 nucleotide sequence: TGTGCCAGCAGCTTAGCAGGGAGGGCCGGGGAGCTGTTTTTT. Protein sequence: CASSLAGRAGELFF.

J is TRBJ2-3 and V is TRBV11-2; 13 nucleotides match TRBD2. CDR1 and CDR2 (germline): SGHAT, FQNNGV. CDR3 length equals 17 residues. V gave up 2 bases and J gave up 3 bases; unmatched junction bases: 5. In DNA form, the CDR3 reads TGTGCCAGCAGCTTAACTACTAGCGGGAGGGGAACAGATACGCAGTATTTT. Translated, it gives CASSLTTSGRGTDTQYF.

The V and J genes are TRBV29-1 and TRBJ2-5, with D unclear. V was trimmed by 3 bases and J by 3 bases, leaving 8 bases between them. The germline V gene encodes CDR1 SQVTM and CDR2 ANQGSEA. CDR3 length: 12 amino acids. The CDR3 region has the DNA TGCAGCGTTGAGGATTTGAAAGAGACCCAGTACTTC. Protein: CSVEDLKETQYF.

This chain links TRBV20-1 with TRBJ1-4; D remains ambiguous. The CDR3 has 13 amino acids. Germline CDR1 DFQATT, CDR2 SNEGSKA (reference sequence). V dropped 1 base and J dropped 3 bases, with 6 bases sitting between them. The CDR3 protein is CSARGVSNEKLFF. DNA for the CDR3: TGCAGTGCTAGAGGGGTGTCTAATGAAAAACTGTTTTTT.

The rearrangement uses TRBV5-6 and TRBJ1-1; possibly TRBD1 for D (5 bases). Per the germline V gene, CDR1 is SGHDT and CDR2 is YYEEEE. The V gene lost 4 bases and the J gene lost 7 bases, with 11 bases spanning the gap. The CDR3 is 12 residues long. DNA for the CDR3: TGTGCCAGCAGCCGGGGACGGCTTGAAGCTTTCTTT. Protein sequence: CASSRGRLEAFF.

This clonotype turned up a few times. V gene TRBV10-3 combines with J gene TRBJ1-1; D uncertain. The CDR3 is 12 residues long. Germline-derived CDR1 and CDR2 are ENHRY and SYGVKD. V was cut by 4 bases and J by 1 base, with 4 bases left in between. DNA for the CDR3: TGTGCCATCAGTGTCGGGAACACTGAAGCTTTCTTT. Its translation is CAISVGNTEAFF.

This clonotype has just a few counts. V and J are TRBV5-1 and TRBJ2-7; D not resolved. Germline V gives CDR1 SGHRS, CDR2 YFSETQ. V lost 2 bases to trimming and J lost 0 bases, with 12 bases between them. The CDR3 runs 15 residues. DNA of the CDR3: TGCGCCAGCAGCTTAGACTTCCTGAGCTCCTACGAGCAGTACTTC. As protein: CASSLDFLSSYEQYF.

This clonotype was recorded a few times. The V gene is TRBV11-2, the J gene TRBJ2-3; D gene ambiguous. This CDR3 has 15 amino acids. The germline CDR1 and CDR2 sequences are SGHAT and FQNNGV. V was pared by 2 bases and J by 0 bases, with 9 bases between. The CDR3 spells CASSLTGPSTDTQYF. The CDR3 DNA reads TGTGCCAGCAGCTTAACCGGTCCTAGCACAGATACGCAGTATTTT.

Here the CDR3 DNA reads TGCAGTGCTAGCTACCCAGGGGTCGGTGAAAAACTGTTTTTT. Encoded protein: CSASYPGVGEKLFF. This chain joins TRBV20-1 and TRBJ1-4; TRBD1 is a possible D gene (6 bases). The CDR3 is 14 residues long. With 3 bases removed from V and 7 bases from J, the gap between germline ends came to 15 bases. CDR1 and CDR2 (germline): DFQATT, SNEGSKA (reference sequence).

The chain recombines TRBV30 with TRBJ2-7, with a possible D match to TRBD2 (6 bases). The V gene's germline CDR1 is GTSNPN and CDR2 SVGIG (reference sequence). The CDR3 sequence is 16 residues long. V shed 0 bases and J shed 2 bases, with 17 bases lying between them. CDR3 sequence reads: CAWSVRSGVVTYEQYF. The CDR3 DNA follows: TGTGCCTGGAGTGTACGGTCGGGAGTAGTGACCTACGAGCAGTACTTC.

The chain employs TRBV11-2 and TRBJ2-1; 9 nucleotides match TRBD2. V was pared by 2 bases and J by 5 bases, with 7 bases of the junction left unmatched. The germline CDR1 and CDR2 sequences are SGHAT and FQNNGV. This CDR3 has 16 amino acids. The CDR3 loop reads CASSLLTTSGNNEQFF. For the CDR3, the DNA is TGTGCCAGCAGCTTACTGACGACTAGCGGAAACAATGAGCAGTTCTTC.

This chain connects TRBV5-1 to TRBJ2-3; D perhaps matches TRBD1 (5 bases). This CDR3 contains 13 residues. V lost 6 bases and J lost 2, with 10 bases in between. Per the germline V gene, CDR1 is SGHRS and CDR2 is YFSETQ. The CDR3, as DNA: TGCGCCAGCAATCCCAGGGACACAGATACGCAGTATTTT. It yields the protein CASNPRDTDTQYF.

The V and J genes are TRBV11-2 and TRBJ2-2, with D possibly called TRBD1 or TRBD2 (5 bases each). Germline V gene lookup returns CDR1 SGHAT and CDR2 FQNNGV. This CDR3 region has 14 residues. The V and J ends lost 0 bases and 6 bases respectively, with 8 bases between them. CDR3 residues: CASSLDRGAGELFF. In DNA, the CDR3 is TGTGCCAGCAGCTTAGATAGAGGGGCCGGGGAGCTGTTTTTT.

The V and J genes are TRBV12-3 or TRBV12-4 and TRBJ1-2, with 9 positions matching TRBD1. The CDR3 extends over 15 amino acids. The ends lost 6 bases at V and 6 bases at J; junction bases unmatched: 11. CDR3 DNA: TGTGCCAGCAGAAATACAGGGGGCGCCAAGGATGGCTACACCTTC. This gives the protein CASRNTGGAKDGYTF.

CDR3 amino acids: CSARGKGYEQYF. Written as DNA, the CDR3 is TGCAGTGCTAGAGGGAAAGGGTACGAGCAGTACTTC. The V gene is TRBV20-1, the J gene TRBJ2-7; D ambiguous. This CDR3 is 12 amino acids long. The ends were cut back, 1 base at V and 4 bases at J, with 8 bases in the middle. Looked up from germline, CDR1 is DFQATT and CDR2 is SNEGSKA (reference sequence).

This rearrangement joins TRBV4-1 to TRBJ1-5; no firm D call. Germline CDR1 and CDR2: MGHRA and YSYEKL. The CDR3 has 17 residues. V shed 0 bases and J shed 5 bases, with 17 bases lying between them. The chain's CDR3 is CASSQDFFRSFHQPQHF. For the CDR3, the DNA is TGCGCCAGCAGCCAAGATTTCTTTCGGAGTTTCCATCAGCCCCAGCATTTT.